This T cell receptor (beta chain) derives from a study of blood T cell repertoires in COVID-19. Cohorts were assigned according to the clinical history that participants reported. Cohort 3 recovery required two negative PCRs, clearance, or symptom resolution. Assay used: immunoSEQ multiplex PCR; TCRdb lists only in-frame clones, some missing. The repertoire holds around 450,000 clones, 90% seen once, with about 0.63% in the top ten. Trimming left V 1 base short and J 7 bases short, with 7 bases between. The CDR3 extends over 13 amino acids. The germline gives CDR1 SGHAT, CDR2 FQNNGV. V is TRBV11-2 and J is TRBJ1-4, with D tentatively TRBD1 (5 bases). The sequenced sample was PBMCs or T cells enriched from blood (not recorded which). The receptor's source is a man in his late teens or twenties who had recovered from COVID-19. CDR3 sequence reads: CASSLGGGEKLFF. The DNA for the CDR3 is TGTGCCAGCAGCTTAGGGGGCGGTGAAAAACTGTTTTTT. Based on the CDR3 plus reference TRBV11-2 and TRBJ1-4, the full variable domain is EAGVAQSPRYKIIEKRQSVAFWCNPISGHATLYWYQQILGQGPKLLIQFQNNGVVDDSQLPKDRFSAERLKGVDSTLKIQPAKLEDSAVYLCASSLGGGEKLFFGSGTQLSVL.